The 12 T cell receptor beta chains reported below all come from one sample, sequenced in a study of Graves' ophthalmopathy and Graves' hyperthyroidism. RNA transcripts served as template for amplifying TCR beta CDR3 sequences. An initial RT-PCR round employing HTBI primers preceded a second-round multiplex PCR. TCRdb called the multiplex PCR reads again in MiXCR, with one record for every CDR3 protein. The sample lists about 620,000 distinct CDR3 sequences, about a fifth seen once, with more than 5.5% in the top ten. Material: peripheral blood. These receptors were obtained from a woman under 30 with stable Graves' hyperthyroidism. Some clones in this sample may be carry-over from other donors' samples.

This clonotype occurred many times. This sequence joins TRBV2 and TRBJ1-6; TRBD1 agrees at 7 bases. The trim removed 11 bases at V and 0 bases at J, leaving 13 bases unmatched. CDR3 length equals 17 residues. Germline loops: CDR1 SNHLY, CDR2 FYNNEI. In DNA form, the CDR3 reads TGTGCCGTTCGGGACAGAACATTCAGCTCCTATAATTCACCCCTCCACTTT. As protein: CAVRDRTFSSYNSPLHF.

The sample holds many counts of this clonotype. The chain combines TRBV11-1 with TRBJ1-2; 7 bases agree with TRBD1. The CDR3 runs 14 residues. Trimming took 5 bases from V and 1 from J; bases not matched to a gene: 4. Germline assignment: CDR1 SGHAT and CDR2 FQDESV (reference sequence). CDR3 in amino acids: CASSRRDSNYGYTF. CDR3 DNA sequence: TGTGCCAGCAGCCGCCGGGACAGTAACTATGGCTACACCTTC.

In this sample, this clonotype turned up a few times. The rearrangement uses TRBV7-3 and TRBJ2-5; a weak D match, TRBD1 (5 bases). Trimming pared 5 bases from V and 5 bases from J, leaving 21 bases between. The CDR3 consists of 16 residues. In germline, CDR1 is SGHTA, CDR2 FQGTGA. CDR3 sequence (DNA): TGTGCCAGCAGCCTTGCTACGCAGGGTGCTGGGGAGACCCAGTACTTC. It is translated as CASSLATQGAGETQYF.

The CDR3 is CASSQGGSGAPYEQYF. The CDR3 DNA reads as TGCGCCAGCAGCCAAGGAGGTAGCGGGGCACCCTACGAGCAGTACTTC. This chain uses TRBV4-1 with TRBJ2-7, with TRBD2 identical over 8 bases. This CDR3 has 16 residues. Losses at the gene ends were 1 base for V and 2 bases for J; bases not matched to a gene: 7. Germline values: CDR1 MGHRA, CDR2 YSYEKL.

This clonotype was picked up many times. The rearrangement uses TRBV27 and TRBJ1-5; the D gene is possibly TRBD1 (5 bases). The CDR3 consists of 16 residues. CDR1 and CDR2 (germline): MNHEY, SMNVEV (reference sequence). Deletions cut 6 bases from V and 5 bases from J, with 20 bases between. CDR3 protein: CASRRVGAWVDQPQHF. The CDR3 coding sequence is TGTGCCAGCAGGCGAGTTGGGGCATGGGTAGATCAGCCCCAGCATTTT.

This clonotype was seen repeatedly, ten times or more. The junction differs from germline at one of its ends, possibly a read error. The rearrangement links TRBV2 to TRBJ2-7, with TRBD1 identical over 7 bases. From germline, CDR1 is SNHLY and CDR2 FYNNEI. The CDR3 has 15 amino acids. This chain's CDR3 is CASSEGQVVSYEQYF. The DNA of the CDR3 is TGTGCCAGCAGCGAAGGACAGGTCGTCTCATACGAGCAGTACTTC.

Only a few counts were recorded for this clonotype. J is TRBJ2-3 and V is TRBV5-1; D is possibly TRBD1 (5 bases). CDR3 length: 13 amino acids. The germline V gene has CDR1 SGHRS and CDR2 YFSETQ. Trimming removed 3 bases from V and 4 bases from J, with 9 bases in between. CDR3: CASSWTYSDTQYF. CDR3 nucleotide sequence: TGCGCCAGCAGCTGGACATACTCAGATACGCAGTATTTT. Filled out from reference TRBV5-1 and TRBJ2-3, the complete variable domain reads KAGVTQTPRYLIKTRGQQVTLSCSPISGHRSVSWYQQTPGQGLQFLFEYFSETQRNKGNFPGRFSGRQFSNSRSEMNVSTLELGDSALYLCASSWTYSDTQYFGPGTRLTVL.

The J gene is TRBJ1-5, the V gene TRBV20-1, with D tentatively TRBD1 (6 bases). The V and J ends lost 0 bases and 0 bases respectively, with 18 bases between them. CDR3 size: 18 residues. Germline CDR1 is DFQATT and CDR2 is SNEGSKA (reference sequence). The CDR3 here is CSARDYRDKLYSNQPQHF. For the CDR3, the DNA is TGCAGTGCTAGAGATTACCGGGACAAGTTATATAGCAATCAGCCCCAGCATTTT.

This clonotype came up many times. The CDR3 nucleotides are TGTGCCAGCAGCTTAGCGGTACTAGCTGGCGAGCAGTACTTC. It translates to CASSLAVLAGEQYF. The V call is TRBV7-9, the J call TRBJ2-7; D perhaps matches TRBD2 (6 bases). Per the germline V gene, CDR1 is SEHNR and CDR2 is FQNEAQ (reference sequence). This CDR3 contains 14 residues. V dropped 0 bases and J dropped 6 bases, with 12 bases sitting between them.

This clonotype occurred many times. This chain uses TRBV6-1 with TRBJ1-1, with D possibly matching TRBD1 (6 bases). Germline V lookup: CDR1 MNHNS, CDR2 SASEGT. Trimming cost V 6 bases and J 4 bases, with 15 bases left between them. This CDR3 has 14 amino acids. The DNA of the CDR3 is TGTGCCAGCAGGGGACATTTAAGGGGCACTGAAGCTTTCTTT. Protein: CASRGHLRGTEAFF.

This clonotype has ten or more counts. This chain uses TRBV12-3 or TRBV12-4 with TRBJ2-2; D is perhaps TRBD1 (6 bases). This CDR3 has 14 amino acids. Deletions cut 5 bases from V and 4 bases from J, with 11 bases between. CDR3 sequence reads: CASSLDSFTGELFF. The CDR3, as DNA: TGTGCCAGCAGTCTGGACAGTTTCACCGGGGAGCTGTTTTTT.

The V and J genes are TRBV11-2 and TRBJ1-1, with 9 nucleotides matching TRBD1. Germline V gene data show CDR1 as SGHAT and CDR2 as FQNNGV. The J segment lost 4 bases and the V segment lost 5 bases, leaving 14 bases of the junction unmatched. This CDR3 spans 17 amino acids. The CDR3 nucleotides read TGTGCCAGCAGCACCATCCCGGGACAGGGTTTTACCACTGAAGCTTTCTTT. It encodes CASSTIPGQGFTTEAFF.